Detailed here is one T cell receptor beta chain. This entry is derived from a study of blood T cell repertoires in COVID-19. Study-level information: Samples came from the United States, Italy and Spain, spanning acute and convalescent COVID-19. Sources were T cells, B-cell-depleted T cells, or PBMCs; the material itself was cDNA or gDNA.

As handled by the study authors: The authors estimated nucleated cell counts from reference gene primer amplification. Clones were sequenced by immunoSEQ multiplex PCR, and TCRdb holds only the in-frame ones, with some missing. That table furnishes V, J and clone size, whereas the DNA furnished D and trimming. Of 86,000 or so clones listed, roughly 86% are singletons. V lost 0 bases to trimming and J lost 3 bases, with 8 bases between them. Per germline, CDR1 SGHRS and CDR2 YFSETQ. The CDR3 sequence is 14 residues long. Sequencing was done on a sample of peripheral blood. The sequence was obtained from a man aged 50 or older with active or convalescent COVID-19. This chain uses TRBV5-1 with TRBJ2-3; possible D gene TRBD2, 5 bases. The DNA for the CDR3 is TGCGCCAGCAGCTTGGGGGAGACTACAGATACGCAGTATTTT. The encoded protein is CASSLGETTDTQYF.